Presented here are 32 T cell receptor beta chains from one specimen sequenced in a study of regulatory T cells in long-lasting Graves disease. Documented time point: persistent/refractory GD, antithyroid drugs over 5 years with positive TRAb. With RNA extracted from PBMCs as input, the TCR library was made. Arm-PCR of CDR3 regions and iRepertoire HTBI primers were the basis on which TCR beta libraries were built. TCRdb processed the multiplex PCR reads anew with MiXCR; each CDR3 protein has one entry. The table has more than 650,000 distinct CDR3 sequences, 30% seen once. Material: peripheral blood mononuclear cells (PBMCs), obtained when the disease was refractory, from a patient treated with antithyroid drugs. The receptor set was obtained from a female donor with Graves disease.

As regards this clonotype: A much larger clone sits a single nucleotide away, making a read error possible. V and J are TRBV6-1 and TRBJ1-1, with 7 nucleotides matching TRBD1. This CDR3 is 16 amino acids long. In germline, CDR1 is MNHNS, CDR2 SASEGT. In DNA, the CDR3 is TGTGCCAGCACCGTAACAGGGGCGAGTCGTGGGACTGAAGCTGTCTTT. This encodes CASTVTGASRGTEAVF.

The chain employs TRBV6-2 or TRBV6-3 and TRBJ2-5, with TRBD1 identical over 8 bases. The CDR3 is 14 amino acids. The V gene end was trimmed by 6 bases and the J gene end by 5 bases; junction bases not matched to a gene: 8. Germline lookup yields CDR1 MNHEY and CDR2 SVGEGT. The CDR3 bases are TGTGCCAGCAGGTTGACAGGGGCCGGGGAGACCCAGTACTTC. This sequence encodes CASRLTGAGETQYF.

This clonotype was seen repeatedly, ten times or more. J is TRBJ1-6 and V is TRBV6-1; the D is unclear. V shed 3 bases and J shed 4 bases, with 4 bases lying between them. CDR1 MNHNS and CDR2 SASEGT come from the germline V gene. The CDR3 is 13 residues long. Here the CDR3 reads CASSDRYNSPLHF. As DNA, the CDR3 is TGTGCCAGCAGTGATCGGTATAATTCACCCCTCCACTTT.

The gene calls are TRBV18 and TRBJ2-5; TRBD1 matches 10 bases. The CDR3 length is 15 residues. The junction had 7 bases not matched to a gene; V was cut back by 4 bases and J by 5 bases. The germline V gene encodes CDR1 KGHSH and CDR2 LQKENI. The CDR3 is CASSRDRGGEETQYF. Written as DNA, the CDR3 is TGTGCCAGCTCACGGGACAGGGGAGGAGAGGAGACCCAGTACTTC.

The chain links TRBV7-9 to TRBJ1-1; D is possibly TRBD1 (5 bases). Germline CDR1 is SEHNR and CDR2 is FQNEAQ (reference sequence). The CDR3 extends over 11 amino acids. V lost 5 bases and J 12 bases, leaving 13 bases between the germline ends. The CDR3 DNA sequence: TGTGCCAGCAGCAAAACGACAGCTCCTTTCTTT. Its translation is CASSKTTAPFF.

V is TRBV2 and J is TRBJ1-5; 7 nucleotides line up with TRBD1. The V and J ends lost 6 bases and 4 bases, in that order; junction bases with no gene match: 9. The CDR3 length is 15 residues. CDR1 is SNHLY and CDR2 is FYNNEI in the germline V gene. In DNA form, the CDR3 reads TGTGCCAGCAGGAGGGGGGACAGCGGTAATCAGCCCCAGCATTTT. Translation gives CASRRGDSGNQPQHF.

The chain employs TRBV2 and TRBJ1-3; D is undetermined. CDR1 SNHLY and CDR2 FYNNEI come from the germline V gene. V was clipped by 0 bases and J by 9 bases, with 18 bases between them. The CDR3 spans 16 residues. The CDR3 here is CASSEARSHSRATIYF. CDR3 DNA sequence: TGTGCCAGCAGTGAAGCGCGGTCACACTCAAGGGCCACCATATATTTT.

The V gene is TRBV19, the J gene TRBJ2-5, with a weak D call TRBD1 (6 bases). V was shortened by 10 bases and J by 2 bases, with 20 bases between the two germline ends. Germline V gene sequence: CDR1 LNHDA, CDR2 SQIVND (reference sequence). The CDR3 consists of 15 residues. The CDR3 here is CATSPGGRTQETQYF. The CDR3 DNA is TGTGCCACATCACCTGGGGGCAGAACGCAAGAGACCCAGTACTTC.

This chain links TRBV9 with TRBJ1-1; no reliable D call. The CDR3 consists of 15 residues. V was trimmed by 0 bases and J by 0 bases, leaving 9 bases between them. The germline gives CDR1 SGDLS, CDR2 YYNGEE. The CDR3 nucleotides read TGTGCCAGCAGCGTAGCAAACAGCTTGAACACTGAAGCTTTCTTT. This encodes CASSVANSLNTEAFF.

This clonotype was counted a single time. The J gene is TRBJ2-4, the V gene TRBV27, with 8 positions matching TRBD2. J was trimmed by 8 bases and V by 5 bases; bases with no gene match: 17. Per germline, CDR1 MNHEY and CDR2 SMNVEV (reference sequence). The CDR3 has 17 amino acids. The CDR3, as DNA: TGTGCCAGCAGTCCCGGGGGGGGGAGGGAATTCCAGTACATTCAGTACTTC. It yields the protein CASSPGGGREFQYIQYF.

The V and J genes are TRBV7-9 and TRBJ1-2; 8 positions match TRBD1. Germline V gene data show CDR1 as SEHNR and CDR2 as FQNEAQ (reference sequence). V shed 1 base, J shed 7 bases, and the junction held 5 bases outside the gene matches. The CDR3 consists of 14 residues. CDR3 residues: CASSLGTGSAGYTF. The DNA for the CDR3 is TGTGCCAGCAGCTTAGGGACAGGGTCGGCTGGCTACACCTTC.

This clonotype showed up many times. V usage is TRBV2 and J usage is TRBJ1-5; D not certain. CDR3 length: 13 residues. V dropped 3 bases and J dropped 6 bases, with 9 bases sitting between them. In germline, CDR1 is SNHLY, CDR2 FYNNEI. The CDR3 sequence: CASSEDLRQPQHF. CDR3 in DNA: TGTGCCAGCAGTGAGGACTTACGTCAGCCCCAGCATTTT.

In this sample, this clonotype turned up many times. The chain joins TRBV3-1 to TRBJ1-1; D gene uncertain. Trimming pared 0 bases from V and 8 bases from J, leaving 4 bases between. This CDR3 is built from 11 residues. Per the germline V gene, CDR1 is LGHDT and CDR2 is YNNKEL (reference sequence). The CDR3 protein is CASSQDAEAFF. CDR3 DNA sequence: TGTGCCAGCAGCCAAGATGCCGAAGCTTTCTTT.

This clonotype was recorded a few times. The chain links TRBV10-3 to TRBJ2-5; D unclear. The CDR3 sequence is 16 residues long. V was trimmed by 3 bases and J by 0 bases, leaving 14 bases between them. Germline loops: CDR1 ENHRY, CDR2 SYGVKD. The CDR3 nucleotides read TGTGCCATCAGTGACCGGCAAGATCAGTACCAAGAGACCCAGTACTTC. Encoded protein: CAISDRQDQYQETQYF.

This clonotype was counted only a few times. The chain joins TRBV20-1 to TRBJ1-1; D gene ambiguous. V was cut by 2 bases and J by 4 bases, with 8 bases left in between. This CDR3 has 12 amino acids. The V gene's germline CDR1 is DFQATT and CDR2 SNEGSKA (reference sequence). CDR3: CSARTQGTEAFF. CDR3 bases: TGCAGTGCTAGAACCCAAGGCACTGAAGCTTTCTTT.

Comments on this clonotype: The junction and the germline gene differ at one end; a read error may be behind it. This chain uses TRBV18 with TRBJ1-5; D call uncertain. The CDR3 has 13 amino acids. Germline V gene sequence: CDR1 KGHSH, CDR2 LQKENI. The CDR3 here is CASSPSREQRQHF. Written as DNA, the CDR3 is TGTGCCAGCTCACCATCTCGGGAACAGCGCCAGCATTTT.

The V gene is TRBV20-1, the J gene TRBJ2-7; the D gene is possibly TRBD1 (6 bases). CDR3 length: 15 amino acids. The V end was cut by 1 base, the J end by 3 bases, with 16 bases between. Germline V CDR1 and CDR2: DFQATT, SNEGSKA (reference sequence). CDR3 region: CSARVTGTPVYEQYF. For the CDR3, the DNA is TGCAGTGCTAGAGTAACCGGGACACCTGTCTACGAGCAGTACTTC.

This clonotype was detected only a few times. The chain joins TRBV28 to TRBJ1-5, with D uncertain. The germline V and J ends were trimmed by 6 bases and 0 bases, with 12 bases remaining between them. The CDR3 totals 15 residues. Germline V lookup: CDR1 MDHEN, CDR2 SYDVKM. The CDR3 protein is CASRLQRYSNQPQHF. DNA of the CDR3: TGTGCCAGCAGACTACAGCGATATAGCAATCAGCCCCAGCATTTT.

This clonotype was counted between two and nine times. For the CDR3, the DNA is TGTGCCAGCAGTGAAGAAACCCTGACAGGCGTCCCTCATGGCTACACCTTC. Translation: CASSEETLTGVPHGYTF. The rearrangement uses TRBV6-1 and TRBJ1-2, with D maybe TRBD1 (6 bases). Germline CDR1 reads MNHNS; CDR2 reads SASEGT. The CDR3 is 17 amino acids. V shed 1 base and J shed 6 bases, with 21 bases lying between them.

This clonotype occurred many times. The gene calls are TRBV18 and TRBJ2-5; D unclear. CDR1 is KGHSH, CDR2 LQKENI, per germline. This CDR3 has 14 residues. V was shortened by 0 bases and J by 1 base, with 6 bases between the two germline ends. The CDR3 bases are TGTGCCAGCTCACCACCCGTCGGCCAAGAGACCCAGTACTTC. Protein sequence: CASSPPVGQETQYF. Combining the CDR3 with reference TRBV18 and TRBJ2-5 gives the whole variable domain NAGVMQNPRHLVRRRGQEARLRCSPMKGHSHVYWYRQLPEEGLKFMVYLQKENIIDESGMPKERFSAEFPKEGPSILRIQQVVRGDSAAYFCASSPPVGQETQYFGPGTRLLVL.

The chain links TRBV28 to TRBJ1-2; D is undetermined. V lost 5 bases to trimming and J lost 3 bases, with 16 bases between them. Germline lookup yields CDR1 MDHEN and CDR2 SYDVKM. This CDR3 has 15 residues. The CDR3 bases are TGTGCCAGCAGTCCCCCGGGAGTTACCTACTATGGCTACACCTTC. It encodes CASSPPGVTYYGYTF.

This clonotype was seen only a few times. The chain uses TRBV6-4 and TRBJ2-7; the D gene is possibly TRBD1 (6 bases). Germline V lookup: CDR1 MRHNA, CDR2 SNTAGT. CDR3 length: 14 amino acids. Deletions cut 5 bases from V and 3 bases from J, with 14 bases between. The CDR3 is CASSNRDTNYEQYF. The CDR3 DNA is TGTGCCAGCAGTAACCGGGACACCAACTACGAGCAGTACTTC.

There are a few counts of this clonotype. The V and J genes are TRBV29-1 and TRBJ1-1; no reliable D call. Germline V gene sequence: CDR1 SQVTM, CDR2 ANQGSEA. This CDR3 is built from 13 residues. V was trimmed by 6 bases and J by 2 bases, leaving 13 bases between them. The CDR3 nucleotides are TGCAGCGTGACCCACCACTTAAACACTGAAGCTTTCTTT. As protein: CSVTHHLNTEAFF. Full variable domain (remainder filled in from reference TRBV29-1 and TRBJ1-1): SAVISQKPSRDICQRGTSLTIQCQVDSQVTMMFWYRQQPGQSLTLIATANQGSEATYESGFVIDKFPISRPNLTFSTLTVSNMSPEDSSIYLCSVTHHLNTEAFFGQGTRLTVV.

This clonotype has a single count. V is TRBV27 and J is TRBJ1-2; 9 bases agree with TRBD1. There are 16 residues in the CDR3. Per germline, CDR1 MNHEY and CDR2 SMNVEV (reference sequence). Trimming removed 7 bases from V and 8 bases from J; junction bases left unmatched: 17. This CDR3 reads CASNARDRVNLKGYTF. As DNA, the CDR3 is TGTGCCAGCAACGCCCGGGACAGGGTCAATTTGAAAGGCTACACCTTC.

The chain carries TRBV6-2 or TRBV6-3 and TRBJ1-6; 7 bases are shared with TRBD1. The V and J ends lost 7 bases and 9 bases, in that order; junction bases with no gene match: 12. Germline-derived CDR1 and CDR2 are MNHEY and SVGEGT. The CDR3 has 15 amino acids. This CDR3 is CASTRGGAGSSPLHF. The CDR3 DNA sequence: TGTGCCAGCACCAGAGGGGGCGCGGGGAGTTCACCCCTCCACTTT.

This rearrangement joins TRBV11-1 to TRBJ2-7, with a possible D match to TRBD1 (6 bases). The germline gives CDR1 SGHAT, CDR2 FQDESV (reference sequence). Trimming pared 5 bases from V and 3 bases from J, leaving 17 bases between. CDR3 size: 15 residues. The CDR3 DNA follows: TGTGCCAGCAGCGTCGGAGGTGGCAGGGGCTACGAGCAGTACTTC. This encodes CASSVGGGRGYEQYF.

The rearrangement links TRBV5-1 to TRBJ2-3; the match to TRBD1 covers 11 bases. Losses at the gene ends were 4 bases for V and 3 bases for J; bases not matched to a gene: 10. This CDR3 comprises 17 residues. Per the germline V gene, CDR1 is SGHRS and CDR2 is YFSETQ. CDR3 protein: CASSPDRDRGRTDTQYF. Written as DNA, the CDR3 is TGCGCCAGCAGCCCTGACCGGGACAGGGGGAGGACAGATACGCAGTATTTT.

This clonotype was seen a few times. The chain uses TRBV20-1 and TRBJ2-5; 7 bases are a match to TRBD2. V shed 3 bases, J shed 4 bases, and the junction held 5 bases outside the gene matches. Germline V lookup: CDR1 DFQATT, CDR2 SNEGSKA (reference sequence). This CDR3 region has 13 residues. This CDR3 reads CSARSGGRETQYF. The DNA of the CDR3 is TGCAGTGCTAGGTCGGGAGGACGAGAGACCCAGTACTTC.

The rearrangement joins TRBV10-3 to TRBJ1-2; D remains ambiguous. V was clipped by 2 bases and J by 4 bases, with 8 bases between them. The CDR3 has 13 amino acids. From germline, CDR1 is ENHRY and CDR2 SYGVKD. CDR3 sequence reads: CAISEEIIYGYTF. The CDR3 nucleotides read TGTGCCATCAGTGAGGAGATCATCTATGGCTACACCTTC.

This chain uses TRBV19 with TRBJ1-1; D might be TRBD1 (6 bases). The germline V gene encodes CDR1 LNHDA and CDR2 SQIVND (reference sequence). Trimming removed 5 bases at V and 4 bases at J, with 20 bases between. The CDR3 covers 16 residues. This CDR3 is CASSGETGGLGTEAFF. The CDR3 DNA reads TGTGCCAGTAGTGGAGAGACAGGAGGCTTGGGCACTGAAGCTTTCTTT.

To note about this clonotype: Its ends do not fully match the called genes, so a read error is possible. J is TRBJ2-7 and V is TRBV20-1; 7 positions match TRBD1. Germline loops: CDR1 DFQATT, CDR2 SNEGSKA (reference sequence). This CDR3 spans 13 amino acids. CDR3 amino acids: CGARVTGAYEQYF. The CDR3 nucleotides read TGCGGTGCTAGAGTCACAGGGGCCTACGAGCAGTACTTC.

The CDR3 bases are TGTGCCTGGAGTGTAGCCCCAGGAAACACCATATATTTT. Encoded protein: CAWSVAPGNTIYF. The V call is TRBV30, the J call TRBJ1-3; no reliable D call. Trimming shortened V by 0 bases and J by 4 bases, and 7 bases separated the two germline ends. Per the germline V gene, CDR1 is GTSNPN and CDR2 is SVGIG (reference sequence). The CDR3 is made up of 13 amino acids. The complete variable domain, with remaining parts taken from reference TRBV30 and TRBJ1-3, reads SQTIHQWPATLVQPVGSPLSLECTVEGTSNPNLYWYRQAAGRGLQLLFYSVGIGQISSEVPQNLSASRPQDRQFILSSKKLLLSDSGFYLCAWSVAPGNTIYFGEGSWLTVV.